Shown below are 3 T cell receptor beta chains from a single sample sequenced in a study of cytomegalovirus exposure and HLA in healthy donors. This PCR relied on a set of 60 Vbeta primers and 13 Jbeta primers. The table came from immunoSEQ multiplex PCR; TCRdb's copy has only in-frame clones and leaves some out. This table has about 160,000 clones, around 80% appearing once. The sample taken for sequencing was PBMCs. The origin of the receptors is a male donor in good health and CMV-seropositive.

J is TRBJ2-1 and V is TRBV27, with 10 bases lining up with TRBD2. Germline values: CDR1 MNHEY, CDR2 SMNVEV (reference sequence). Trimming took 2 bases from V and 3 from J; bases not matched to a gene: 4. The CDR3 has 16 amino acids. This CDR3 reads CASSLGSGRFYNEQFF. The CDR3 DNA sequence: TGTGCCAGCAGTTTAGGTAGCGGGAGGTTCTACAATGAGCAGTTCTTC.

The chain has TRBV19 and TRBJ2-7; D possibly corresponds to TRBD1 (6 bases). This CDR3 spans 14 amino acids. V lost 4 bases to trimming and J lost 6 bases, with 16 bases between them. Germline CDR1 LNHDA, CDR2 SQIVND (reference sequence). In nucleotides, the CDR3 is TGTGCCAGTAGTACCCAGGGGATCGGGCTCGAGCAGTACTTC. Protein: CASSTQGIGLEQYF.

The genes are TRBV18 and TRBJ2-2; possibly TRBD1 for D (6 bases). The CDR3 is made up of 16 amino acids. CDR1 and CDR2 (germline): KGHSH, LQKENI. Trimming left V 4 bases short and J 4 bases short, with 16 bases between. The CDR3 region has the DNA TGTGCCAGCTCACTAAAGCCAGGGGCCGGCACCGGGGAGCTGTTTTTT. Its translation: CASSLKPGAGTGELFF.